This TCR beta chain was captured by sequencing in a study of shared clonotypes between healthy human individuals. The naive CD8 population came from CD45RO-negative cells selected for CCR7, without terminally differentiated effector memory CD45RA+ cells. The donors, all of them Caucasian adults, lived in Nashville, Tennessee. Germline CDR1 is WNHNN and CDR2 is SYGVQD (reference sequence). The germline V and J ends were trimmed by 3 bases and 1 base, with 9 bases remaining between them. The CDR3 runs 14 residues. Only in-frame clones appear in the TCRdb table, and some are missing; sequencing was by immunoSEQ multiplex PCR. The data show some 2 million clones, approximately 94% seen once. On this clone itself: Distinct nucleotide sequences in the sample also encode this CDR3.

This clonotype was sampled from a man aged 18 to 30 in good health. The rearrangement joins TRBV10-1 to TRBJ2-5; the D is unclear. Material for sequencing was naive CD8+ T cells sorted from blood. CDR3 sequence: CASSDSHLQETQYF. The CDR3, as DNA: TGCGCCAGCAGTGACAGTCATCTCCAAGAGACCCAGTACTTC.